This passage covers 12 T cell receptor beta chains from one sample sequenced in a study of Graves' ophthalmopathy and Graves' hyperthyroidism. Beta-chain TCR CDR3 regions were amplified from RNA transcripts. The first-round RT-PCR employed HTBI primers together with the Qiagen OneStep RT-PCR kit. A multiplex PCR was then performed as the second round. Each CDR3 protein is one row after TCRdb ran MiXCR on the multiplex PCR reads. The table includes over a million distinct CDR3 sequences, roughly two fifths detected once. Input material: peripheral blood or thyroid tissue (not recorded which). The receptors shown here come from an adult man with Graves' hyperthyroidism.

This clonotype was counted at least ten times. The rearrangement links TRBV2 to TRBJ2-5; 7 bases match TRBD2. Germline-derived CDR1 and CDR2 are SNHLY and FYNNEI. Unmatched junction bases numbered 4, after V lost 4 bases and J lost 2 bases. The CDR3 is made up of 14 amino acids. As DNA, the CDR3 is TGTGCCAGCAGTGGTAGGGGACTACAAGAGACCCAGTACTTC. Translation: CASSGRGLQETQYF.

This clonotype showed up many times. The rearrangement links TRBV29-1 to TRBJ2-7, with TRBD1 as a possible D gene (6 bases). The CDR3 has 11 amino acids. With 5 bases removed from V and 6 bases from J, the gap between germline ends came to 11 bases. Germline-derived CDR1 and CDR2 are SQVTM and ANQGSEA. DNA for the CDR3: TGCAGCGTTCAACAGGGTGGCGAGCAGTACTTC. Protein: CSVQQGGEQYF.

The sample holds a few counts of this clonotype. V is TRBV10-1 and J is TRBJ2-5; 11 nucleotides line up with TRBD1. The CDR3 is made up of 15 amino acids. V lost 2 bases to trimming and J lost 3 bases; unmatched junction nucleotides: 2. Looked up from germline, CDR1 is WNHNN and CDR2 is SYGVQD (reference sequence). The CDR3 loop reads CASSEMGQGEETQYF. The CDR3 DNA reads TGCGCCAGCAGTGAGATGGGACAGGGGGAAGAGACCCAGTACTTC.

This clonotype was detected many times. V is TRBV20-1 and J is TRBJ1-6, with 9 bases matching TRBD1. There are 13 residues in the CDR3. V lost 6 bases to trimming and J lost 9 bases; unmatched junction nucleotides: 6. The germline V gene has CDR1 DFQATT and CDR2 SNEGSKA (reference sequence). The CDR3 DNA sequence: TGCAGTGCGAGGGACAGGGTCGCTTCACCCCTCCACTTT. Translated: CSARDRVASPLHF.

This clonotype has at least ten counts. This chain connects TRBV7-9 to TRBJ1-6; D not resolved. The ends were cut back, 1 base at V and 8 bases at J, with 12 bases in the middle. CDR3 length: 15 residues. Germline CDR1 SEHNR, CDR2 FQNEAQ (reference sequence). Here the CDR3 reads CASSLGTQIHSPLHF. The CDR3 DNA sequence: TGTGCCAGCAGCTTAGGCACCCAGATCCATTCACCCCTCCACTTT. Using reference TRBV7-9 and TRBJ1-6 for the parts outside the CDR3, the full variable domain is DTGVSQNPRHKITKRGQNVTFRCDPISEHNRLYWYRQTLGQGPEFLTYFQNEAQLEKSRLLSDRFSAERPKGSFSTLEIQRTEQGDSAMYLCASSLGTQIHSPLHFGNGTRLTVT.

This clonotype was seen at least ten times. The chain employs TRBV5-1 and TRBJ1-1; D gene uncertain. V shed 4 bases and J shed 1 base, with 17 bases lying between them. The V gene's germline CDR1 is SGHRS and CDR2 YFSETQ. The CDR3 length is 16 residues. CDR3: CASSKGPRAQNTEAFF. CDR3 DNA sequence: TGCGCCAGCAGCAAGGGCCCCCGGGCCCAGAACACTGAAGCTTTCTTT.

This sequence joins TRBV11-2 and TRBJ2-7; D is unclear. Trimming left V 6 bases short and J 7 bases short, with 16 bases between. The CDR3 consists of 13 residues. CDR1 and CDR2 from the germline V gene are SGHAT and FQNNGV. Here the CDR3 reads CASSLSLWNEQYF. Here the CDR3 DNA reads TGTGCCAGCAGTTTATCCCTATGGAATGAGCAGTACTTC.

This chain links TRBV29-1 with TRBJ2-3; maybe TRBD1 (7 bases). CDR1 and CDR2 from the germline V gene are SQVTM and ANQGSEA. Trimming took 7 bases from V and 1 from J, leaving 15 bases between them. The CDR3 sequence is 14 residues long. As DNA, the CDR3 is TGCAGCGCGGGAGTTAGGGGGCGCACAGATACGCAGTATTTT. Its translation is CSAGVRGRTDTQYF.

J is TRBJ2-2 and V is TRBV9, with TRBD2 identical over 7 bases. J lost 9 bases, V lost 0 bases, and 5 bases had no gene match. CDR1 is SGDLS and CDR2 is YYNGEE in the germline V gene. The CDR3 consists of 14 residues. The CDR3 DNA follows: TGTGCCAGCAGCGTAGGCGGGGGAACCCGGGAGCTGTTTTTT. This codes for CASSVGGGTRELFF.

This clonotype has just a few counts. The chain has TRBV25-1 and TRBJ2-5; 13 bases are shared with TRBD2. The V gene end was trimmed by 1 base and the J gene end by 5 bases; junction bases not matched to a gene: 4. The CDR3 spans 16 residues. Per germline, CDR1 MGHDK and CDR2 SYGVNS. CDR3 sequence (DNA): TGTGCCAGCAGTGAATCCTTGACTAGCGGGAGGGAGACCCAGTACTTC. Protein sequence: CASSESLTSGRETQYF.

The V gene is TRBV10-3, the J gene TRBJ2-5, with D hard to call. The CDR3 has 12 amino acids. CDR1 is ENHRY, CDR2 SYGVKD, per germline. Trimming took 11 bases from V and 2 from J, leaving 12 bases between them. The CDR3 region is CAARGSQETQYF. CDR3 DNA sequence: TGTGCCGCGCGCGGCTCTCAAGAGACCCAGTACTTC.

This clonotype was detected a few times. The J gene is TRBJ1-1, the V gene TRBV5-1; 7 nucleotides line up with TRBD1. The CDR3 extends over 12 amino acids. The V gene's germline CDR1 is SGHRS and CDR2 YFSETQ. Losses at the gene ends were 3 bases for V and 10 bases for J; bases not matched to a gene: 6. The CDR3 DNA sequence: TGCGCCAGCAGCTCGCAGGGGGAGAGAGCTTTCTTT. This translates into CASSSQGERAFF.